These 23 T cell receptor beta chains came from one sample sequenced in a study of blood T cell repertoires in COVID-19. Produced via immunoSEQ multiplex PCR; TCRdb's table is partial and in-frame only. The data show some 83,000 clones, roughly 87% seen once. What was sequenced was peripheral blood. The receptors shown here come from a man aged 45-60 years with acute or convalescent COVID-19.

This chain links TRBV5-6 with TRBJ1-2, with 10 bases identical to TRBD1. Germline V gene data show CDR1 as SGHDT and CDR2 as YYEEEE. CDR3 length equals 15 residues. V was clipped by 3 bases and J by 0 bases; unmatched bases: 2. Here the CDR3 reads CASSWGTGANYGYTF. In DNA form, the CDR3 reads TGTGCCAGCAGCTGGGGGACAGGGGCTAACTATGGCTACACCTTC.

This clone was observed once. The chain uses TRBV19 and TRBJ2-5; the D gene is possibly TRBD2 (5 bases). CDR1 is LNHDA, CDR2 SQIVND, per germline (reference sequence). CDR3 length: 14 residues. With 5 bases removed from V and 4 bases from J, the gap between germline ends came to 14 bases. The CDR3 reads CASSPTRGIETQYF. The CDR3 DNA is TGTGCCAGTAGTCCAACTAGAGGGATAGAGACCCAGTACTTC.

This chain uses TRBV13 with TRBJ2-5; D may be TRBD2 (7 bases). Per germline, CDR1 PRHDT and CDR2 FYEKMQ (reference sequence). The CDR3 is 15 residues long. V shed 5 bases and J shed 0 bases, with 13 bases lying between them. CDR3 loop: CASSRGGAYQETQYF. The CDR3 DNA is TGTGCCAGCAGCCGTGGGGGGGCCTACCAAGAGACCCAGTACTTC.

The J gene is TRBJ2-5, the V gene TRBV5-4, with 10 bases lining up with TRBD2. CDR3 length: 15 residues. Germline values: CDR1 SGHNT, CDR2 YYREEE (reference sequence). V was pared by 4 bases and J by 2 bases, with 5 bases of the junction left unmatched. The DNA of the CDR3 is TGTGCCAGCAGCGTTAAGACTAGCGGGCAAGAGACCCAGTACTTC. It encodes CASSVKTSGQETQYF.

V gene TRBV28 combines with J gene TRBJ2-2; D call uncertain. Between the trimmed V and J ends, which lost 2 bases and 7 bases, there was a span of 5 bases. The CDR3 covers 12 residues. Germline-derived CDR1 and CDR2 are MDHEN and SYDVKM. CDR3 in amino acids: CASSLNGGELFF. The CDR3 DNA is TGTGCCAGCAGTTTAAACGGCGGGGAGCTGTTTTTT.

The rearrangement uses TRBV7-8 and TRBJ1-2; D not certain. Germline CDR1 is SGHVS and CDR2 is FQNEAQ. The CDR3 spans 13 residues. V lost 1 base, J lost 5 bases, and 8 bases lay in between. The CDR3 nucleotides are TGTGCCAGCAGCTTAGAACGGACTTATGGCTACACCTTC. Translated, it gives CASSLERTYGYTF.

This clone came up once. DNA of the CDR3: TGTGCCAGCAGCCGAGACCTTGACAGGGATGGCTACACCTTC. Its translation: CASSRDLDRDGYTF. This sequence joins TRBV2 and TRBJ1-2, with 7 bases aligning to TRBD1. The germline gives CDR1 SNHLY, CDR2 FYNNEI. V lost 6 bases to trimming and J lost 6 bases; unmatched junction nucleotides: 10. The CDR3 is 14 amino acids.

The chain carries TRBV12-3 or TRBV12-4 and TRBJ1-3; D may be TRBD1 (5 bases). The V end was cut by 7 bases, the J end by 4 bases, with 8 bases between. The CDR3 loop spans 12 amino acids. The CDR3 DNA follows: TGTGCCAGCAAGGGGTCGGGAAACACCATATATTTT. This translates into CASKGSGNTIYF.

This chain connects TRBV5-1 to TRBJ1-6; D remains ambiguous. The CDR3 loop spans 14 amino acids. Looked up from germline, CDR1 is SGHRS and CDR2 is YFSETQ. V lost 0 bases and J 7 bases, leaving 8 bases between the germline ends. CDR3 residues: CASSLEQPNSPLHF. Written as DNA, the CDR3 is TGCGCCAGCAGCTTGGAGCAACCAAATTCACCCCTCCACTTT. The whole variable domain, filled in from reference TRBV5-1 and TRBJ1-6, reads KAGVTQTPRYLIKTRGQQVTLSCSPISGHRSVSWYQQTPGQGLQFLFEYFSETQRNKGNFPGRFSGRQFSNSRSEMNVSTLELGDSALYLCASSLEQPNSPLHFGNGTRLTVT.

The V gene is TRBV6-5, the J gene TRBJ1-6; 7 nucleotides align to TRBD1. CDR1 and CDR2 (germline): MNHEY, SVGAGI. This CDR3 has 15 residues. V lost 5 bases, J lost 5 bases, and 6 bases stayed unmatched. The CDR3 spells CASSRQGANNSPLHF. The CDR3 bases are TGTGCCAGCAGTCGACAGGGCGCTAATAATTCACCCCTCCACTTT.

The rearrangement links TRBV11-1 to TRBJ1-1; 9 bases line up with TRBD1. The CDR3 runs to 16 residues. Looked up from germline, CDR1 is SGHAT and CDR2 is FQDESV (reference sequence). Trimming removed 4 bases from V and 3 bases from J; junction bases left unmatched: 9. Here the CDR3 reads CASSSGQGRGDTEAFF. The CDR3 bases are TGTGCCAGCAGCTCTGGACAGGGGAGAGGGGACACTGAAGCTTTCTTT.

The rearrangement joins TRBV11-3 to TRBJ2-6; 9 nucleotides align to TRBD1. Germline CDR1 is SGHNT and CDR2 is YENEEA. This CDR3 region has 18 residues. After removal of 5 bases from V and 4 bases from J, the junction contained 12 bases not matched to a gene. DNA of the CDR3: TGTGCCAGCAGCGCCGGGAGGACAGGGGATTCAGGGGCCAACGTCCTGACTTTC. As protein: CASSAGRTGDSGANVLTF. The full variable domain, with the rest looked up from reference TRBV11-3 and TRBJ2-6, is EAGVVQSPRYKIIEKKQPVAFWCNPISGHNTLYWYLQNLGQGPELLIRYENEEAVDDSQLPKDRFSAERLKGVDSTLKIQPAELGDSAVYLCASSAGRTGDSGANVLTFGAGSRLTVL.

The chain couples TRBV30 to TRBJ1-6; 7 nucleotides match TRBD1. Germline-derived CDR1 and CDR2 are GTSNPN and SVGIG (reference sequence). The CDR3 has 13 residues. V lost 3 bases to trimming and J lost 9 bases; unmatched junction nucleotides: 5. The CDR3: CAWRTGNSSPLHF. The CDR3 bases are TGTGCCTGGAGGACAGGGAATAGTTCACCCCTCCACTTT.

The chain couples TRBV2 to TRBJ2-7, with 7 bases identical to TRBD1. The CDR3 totals 13 residues. Germline loops: CDR1 SNHLY, CDR2 FYNNEI. The trim removed 6 bases at V and 1 base at J, leaving 3 bases unmatched. The CDR3 nucleotides are TGTGCCAGCAGGCGACAGGGTTCCTACGAGCAGTACGTC. This gives the protein CASRRQGSYEQYV.

CDR3 bases: TGCGCCAGCAGCTTTCTAAACAGGGGTGGTACTGAAGCTTTCTTT. Its translation is CASSFLNRGGTEAFF. The rearrangement links TRBV5-1 to TRBJ1-1; 7 nucleotides line up with TRBD1. This CDR3 is 15 amino acids long. Trimming took 2 bases from V and 5 from J; bases not matched to a gene: 9. CDR1 and CDR2 from the germline V gene are SGHRS and YFSETQ.

CDR3 DNA sequence: TGTGCCAGCAGCTCCTCCGGGACAGGGCGTGAAAAACTGTTTTTT. It codes for CASSSSGTGREKLFF. The chain links TRBV9 to TRBJ1-4; TRBD1 agrees at 9 bases. The length of the CDR3 is 15 residues. In germline, CDR1 is SGDLS, CDR2 YYNGEE. Trimming at V came to 4 bases and at J to 7 bases, leaving 8 bases not matched to a gene.

The V and J genes are TRBV19 and TRBJ2-7; 8 nucleotides line up with TRBD2. This CDR3 contains 14 residues. Germline V CDR1 and CDR2: LNHDA, SQIVND (reference sequence). With V trimmed by 5 bases and J by 4 bases, 7 bases remained unmatched. The CDR3 loop reads CASSFSGKGYEQYF. CDR3 coding DNA: TGTGCCAGTAGTTTTAGCGGGAAAGGGTACGAGCAGTACTTC.

The V and J genes are TRBV28 and TRBJ1-6, with 10 nucleotides matching TRBD1. The CDR3 has 15 residues. Germline V lookup: CDR1 MDHEN, CDR2 SYDVKM. V lost 7 bases, J lost 8 bases, and 8 bases stayed unmatched. The CDR3, as DNA: TGTGCCAGCACTTCAATCGGACAGGGGGATTCACCCCTCCACTTT. Encoded protein: CASTSIGQGDSPLHF. Looking up the rest from reference TRBV28 and TRBJ1-6 gives the full variable domain: DVKVTQSSRYLVKRTGEKVFLECVQDMDHENMFWYRQDPGLGLRLIYFSYDVKMKEKGDIPEGYSVSREKKERFSLILESASTNQTSMYLCASTSIGQGDSPLHFGNGTRLTVT.

V and J are TRBV6-5 and TRBJ1-5, with 9 nucleotides matching TRBD1. The CDR3 length is 15 residues. V lost 0 bases and J lost 4; bases outside the gene matches: 1. CDR1 MNHEY and CDR2 SVGAGI come from the germline V gene. For the CDR3, the DNA is TGTGCCAGCAGTTACTCGGGACAGGGTAATCAGCCCCAGCATTTT. Protein: CASSYSGQGNQPQHF.

CDR3 coding DNA: TGTGCCACCTCTTATGGGGCGGGGAACTACGAGCAGTACGTC. The encoded protein is CATSYGAGNYEQYV. The chain has TRBV10-3 and TRBJ2-7, with TRBD2 as a possible D gene (6 bases). CDR1 is ENHRY and CDR2 is SYGVKD in the germline V gene. Trimming stripped 10 bases from V and 3 bases from J, with 19 bases between. This CDR3 has 14 amino acids.

V usage is TRBV6-2 or TRBV6-3 and J usage is TRBJ2-7; possibly TRBD1 for D (5 bases). Trimming took 2 bases from V and 4 from J, leaving 12 bases between them. Germline CDR1 MNHEY, CDR2 SVGEGT. The CDR3 covers 14 residues. The CDR3 here is CASSYEAGRYEQYV. The CDR3 nucleotides are TGTGCCAGCAGTTACGAGGCAGGGCGGTACGAGCAGTACGTC.

The chain has TRBV7-9 and TRBJ2-7, with TRBD1 as a possible D gene (6 bases). The CDR3 sequence is 16 residues long. Trimming stripped 5 bases from V and 9 bases from J, with 26 bases between. Germline V CDR1 and CDR2: SEHNR, FQNEAQ (reference sequence). In DNA form, the CDR3 reads TGTGCCAGCAGCCCGAGTATGACAATGACACAGGGAGTGCAGTACGTC. Translated: CASSPSMTMTQGVQYV.

To note about this clone: The same CDR3 can be traced to other DNA sequences in this sample. The V and J genes are TRBV2 and TRBJ1-2; D call uncertain. The length of the CDR3 is 14 residues. Germline assignment: CDR1 SNHLY and CDR2 FYNNEI. With 2 bases removed from V and 3 bases from J, the gap between germline ends came to 10 bases. The CDR3 DNA reads TGTGCCAGCAGTGAACTGGGAGCGGACTATGGCTACACCTTC. Encoded protein: CASSELGADYGYTF.